A single sample is the source of the 18 T cell receptor beta chains below, sequenced in a study of control samples from healthy donors and cancer patients (dated by TCRdb to the early 2020s). Library preparation employed the immunoSEQ multiplex PCR assay. Held by TCRdb, this immuneACCESS table contains in-frame sequences only and omits some clones. Under half of the omission traces to an unresolved V gene where checked; the cause of the rest is unknown. This sample's table carries about 190,000 clones. Of the sample, about 2.2% is held by the ten largest clones. The source material was blood. All receptors come from a woman between 25 and 40 years old in good health.

This chain joins TRBV5-6 and TRBJ2-1; 10 nucleotides line up with TRBD2. Per the germline V gene, CDR1 is SGHDT and CDR2 is YYEEEE. This CDR3 has 16 amino acids. After removal of 1 base from V and 5 bases from J, the junction contained 6 bases not matched to a gene. CDR3 in DNA: TGTGCCAGCAGCTTGTGGGCTAGCGGGGGCGACAATGAGCAGTTCTTC. This encodes CASSLWASGGDNEQFF.

V is TRBV5-1 and J is TRBJ2-7; D ambiguous. The ends were cut back, 0 bases at V and 0 bases at J, with 22 bases in the middle. The germline CDR1 and CDR2 sequences are SGHRS and YFSETQ. This CDR3 has 19 residues. The CDR3 reads CASSLVIWTGKRSSYEQYF. DNA for the CDR3: TGCGCCAGCAGCTTGGTAATCTGGACCGGCAAGCGAAGCTCCTACGAGCAGTACTTC.

The chain has TRBV29-1 and TRBJ1-1, with D hard to call. The CDR3 covers 13 residues. Per the germline V gene, CDR1 is SQVTM and CDR2 is ANQGSEA. V lost 5 bases and J lost 4, with 14 bases in between. The CDR3 DNA follows: TGCAGCGTTCTCGGACTGGCGGGCACTGAAGCTTTCTTT. Its translation is CSVLGLAGTEAFF.

The chain carries TRBV6-2 or TRBV6-3 and TRBJ2-2; D ambiguous. The CDR3 sequence is 11 residues long. Trimming removed 4 bases from V and 8 bases from J, with 5 bases in between. In germline, CDR1 is MNHEY, CDR2 SVGEGT. CDR3 protein: CASSSLGELFF. The DNA of the CDR3 is TGTGCCAGCAGTTCCCTGGGGGAGCTGTTTTTT.

The chain uses TRBV13 and TRBJ1-1; D unresolved. The CDR3 spans 13 residues. V was pared by 5 bases and J by 0 bases, with 7 bases between. CDR1 is PRHDT and CDR2 is FYEKMQ in the germline V gene (reference sequence). The CDR3 nucleotides are TGTGCCAGCAGCGAGACGGTGAACACTGAAGCTTTCTTT. Its protein is CASSETVNTEAFF. Together with reference TRBV13 and TRBJ1-1, the CDR3 gives the full variable domain: AAGVIQSPRHLIKEKRETATLKCYPIPRHDTVYWYQQGPGQDPQFLISFYEKMQSDKGSIPDRFSAQQFSDYHSELNMSSLELGDSALYFCASSETVNTEAFFGQGTRLTVV.

V gene TRBV11-2 combines with J gene TRBJ2-3, with D possibly being TRBD1 or TRBD2 (6 bases each). Germline values: CDR1 SGHAT, CDR2 FQNNGV. Deletions cut 5 bases from V and 5 bases from J, with 20 bases between. The CDR3 runs to 16 residues. Here the CDR3 reads CASSPRRGLKGDTQYF. CDR3 coding DNA: TGTGCCAGCAGCCCAAGACGGGGGCTGAAGGGAGATACGCAGTATTTT.

The chain has TRBV7-2 and TRBJ2-4; 8 bases fit TRBD2. Per germline, CDR1 SGHTA and CDR2 FQGNSA. This CDR3 contains 14 residues. V gave up 1 base and J gave up 4 bases; unmatched junction bases: 0. The CDR3 nucleotides read TGTGCCAGCAGCTTAGGCGGGGGGAAAAACATTCAGTACTTC. Protein product: CASSLGGGKNIQYF.

The chain has TRBV19 and TRBJ2-7, with D possibly being TRBD2 (5 bases). The CDR3 extends over 15 amino acids. V was trimmed by 1 base and J by 3 bases, leaving 13 bases between them. The germline CDR1 and CDR2 sequences are LNHDA and SQIVND (reference sequence). CDR3 protein: CASSIGLEAGYEQYF. The CDR3 coding sequence is TGTGCCAGTAGTATAGGGTTGGAGGCGGGCTACGAGCAGTACTTC.

J is TRBJ1-2 and V is TRBV7-9; 7 bases fit TRBD1. In germline, CDR1 is SEHNR, CDR2 FQNEAQ (reference sequence). Trimming cost V 4 bases and J 4 bases; bases outside gene matches: 3. The CDR3 loop spans 13 amino acids. The CDR3 sequence: CASSSGGGYGYTF. Here the CDR3 DNA reads TGTGCCAGCAGCTCAGGGGGGGGCTATGGCTACACCTTC. The variable domain in full, with the rest retrieved from reference TRBV7-9 and TRBJ1-2, is DTGVSQNPRHKITKRGQNVTFRCDPISEHNRLYWYRQTLGQGPEFLTYFQNEAQLEKSRLLSDRFSAERPKGSFSTLEIQRTEQGDSAMYLCASSSGGGYGYTFGSGTRLTVV.

This sequence joins TRBV7-2 and TRBJ1-4; possibly TRBD1 for D (5 bases). CDR3 size: 18 residues. V lost 0 bases, J lost 4 bases, and 18 bases lay in between. Germline V gene lookup returns CDR1 SGHTA and CDR2 FQGNSA. The CDR3, as DNA: TGTGCCAGCAGCTTAGCTCGTCGCGGCAGGGCTCATAATGAAAAACTGTTTTTT. This encodes CASSLARRGRAHNEKLFF.

The rearrangement joins TRBV5-8 to TRBJ1-6, with TRBD1 as a possible D gene (5 bases). CDR1 and CDR2 (germline): SGHTS, YDEGEE. The CDR3 contains 14 residues. The V end lost 2 bases, the J end lost 7 bases, and 10 bases lay between the germline ends. CDR3 in DNA: TGTGCCAGCAGCTTAGAGGGGACCAATTCACCCCTCCACTTT. Translating gives CASSLEGTNSPLHF.

This chain uses TRBV5-4 with TRBJ1-3; D not resolved. Germline CDR1 reads SGHNT; CDR2 reads YYREEE (reference sequence). The CDR3 is 14 residues long. V was trimmed by 1 base and J by 2 bases, leaving 7 bases between them. This chain's CDR3 is CASSLREPGNTIYF. The CDR3, as DNA: TGTGCCAGCAGCTTGAGGGAGCCTGGAAACACCATATATTTT.

The V and J genes are TRBV5-1 and TRBJ1-1; tentatively, D is TRBD1 (5 bases). Germline V gene sequence: CDR1 SGHRS, CDR2 YFSETQ. V dropped 0 bases and J dropped 5 bases, with 11 bases sitting between them. The CDR3 runs 14 residues. The CDR3 bases are TGCGCCAGCAGCTTGGACGGGGGGTGGACTGAAGCTTTCTTT. Protein: CASSLDGGWTEAFF.

As to this clone: Other nucleotide sequences from this sample produce the same CDR3. The genes are TRBV12-3 or TRBV12-4 and TRBJ1-2; D ambiguous. V was clipped by 1 base and J by 0 bases, with 3 bases between them. The CDR3 runs to 13 residues. The CDR3 bases are TGTGCCAGCAGTTTAGGATCTAACTATGGCTACACCTTC. This encodes CASSLGSNYGYTF.

The chain has TRBV14 and TRBJ1-4, with 7 bases aligning to TRBD1. CDR3 length: 19 residues. After removal of 0 bases from V and 0 bases from J, the junction contained 10 bases not matched to a gene. Germline loops: CDR1 SGHDN, CDR2 FVKESK. The CDR3 region is CASSQEGRGKGATNEKLFF. The CDR3 DNA reads TGTGCCAGCAGCCAAGAGGGCAGGGGGAAGGGCGCAACTAATGAAAAACTGTTTTTT.

The J gene is TRBJ1-6, the V gene TRBV27; 11 bases fit TRBD1. After removal of 5 bases from V and 8 bases from J, the junction contained 5 bases not matched to a gene. CDR3 length: 15 residues. Per the germline V gene, CDR1 is MNHEY and CDR2 is SMNVEV (reference sequence). Written as DNA, the CDR3 is TGTGCCAGCAGTCGGACAGGGGGCCGGGATTCACCCCTCCACTTT. It translates to CASSRTGGRDSPLHF.

The CDR3 is CASSYLRNDQPQHF. The CDR3 nucleotides are TGTGCCAGCAGTTACCTCAGAAATGATCAGCCCCAGCATTTT. The rearrangement uses TRBV6-2 or TRBV6-3 and TRBJ1-5; D ambiguous. The CDR3 runs 14 residues. From germline, CDR1 is MNHEY and CDR2 SVGEGT. Trimming left V 2 bases short and J 5 bases short, with 10 bases between.

The V call is TRBV19, the J call TRBJ1-2; 8 nucleotides align to TRBD1. The length of the CDR3 is 15 residues. J gave up 7 bases and V 2 bases, and 9 bases lay outside the gene matches. Germline V CDR1 and CDR2: LNHDA, SQIVND (reference sequence). The DNA of the CDR3 is TGTGCCAGTAGTATAACCCCAGGGGGCGAGGCTGGCTACACCTTC. This sequence encodes CASSITPGGEAGYTF.